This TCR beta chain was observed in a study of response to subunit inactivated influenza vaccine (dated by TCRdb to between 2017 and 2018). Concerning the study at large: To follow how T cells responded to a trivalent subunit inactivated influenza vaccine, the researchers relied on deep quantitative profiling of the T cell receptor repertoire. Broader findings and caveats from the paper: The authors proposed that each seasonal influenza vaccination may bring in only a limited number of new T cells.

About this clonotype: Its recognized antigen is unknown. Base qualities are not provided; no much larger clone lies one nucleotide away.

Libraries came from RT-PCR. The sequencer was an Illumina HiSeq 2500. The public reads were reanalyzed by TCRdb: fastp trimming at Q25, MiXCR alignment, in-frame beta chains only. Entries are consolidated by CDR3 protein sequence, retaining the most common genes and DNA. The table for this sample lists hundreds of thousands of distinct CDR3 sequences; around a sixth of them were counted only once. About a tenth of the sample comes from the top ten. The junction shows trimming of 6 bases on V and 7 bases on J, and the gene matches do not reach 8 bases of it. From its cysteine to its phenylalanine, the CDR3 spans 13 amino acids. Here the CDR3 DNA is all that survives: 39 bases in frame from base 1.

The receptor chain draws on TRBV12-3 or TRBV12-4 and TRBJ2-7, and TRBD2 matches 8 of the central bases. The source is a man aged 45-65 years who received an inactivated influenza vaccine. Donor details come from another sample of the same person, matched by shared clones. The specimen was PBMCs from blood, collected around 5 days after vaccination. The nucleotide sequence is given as TGTGCCAGCAGGCCGGCGGGGGGCAATGAGCAGTACTTC. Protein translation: CASRPAGGNEQYF.